This T cell receptor (beta chain) came from a study of T-cell reconstitution after alpha-beta-depleted transplantation in children. The CDR3 length is 15 residues. The V end lost 0 bases, the J end lost 7 bases, and 15 bases lay between the germline ends. CDR1 and CDR2 (germline): DFQATT, SNEGSKA (reference sequence). Unique molecular identifiers were incorporated when the TCRbeta library was constructed. TCRdb itself ran the PCR reads through MiXCR, one entry per CDR3 protein. The sample gives 600,000 to 700,000 distinct CDR3 sequences, 16% of which show up once; 1.1% is in the top ten. This TCR was recovered from a human donor who donated a stem cell graft to a child with acute myeloid leukemia. The gene calls are TRBV20-1 and TRBJ1-4; D gene unclear. Source: PBMCs from the stem cell graft donor, taken from the stem cell graft. This chain's CDR3 is CSARDAMGGGEKLFF. DNA of the CDR3: TGCAGTGCTAGAGATGCCATGGGAGGAGGTGAAAAACTGTTTTTT.